This T cell receptor beta chain was recovered during a study of cytomegalovirus exposure and HLA in healthy donors. Study-level background: Across around 400 genotyped donors, about 80% landed in the Caucasian-associated ancestry cluster.

The CDR3 spans 16 residues. Trimming cost V 3 bases and J 0 bases; bases outside gene matches: 6. Germline CDR1 reads LNHNV; CDR2 reads YYDKDF (reference sequence). These donors, healthy bone marrow donors, were studied. A note on this clone: The antigen remains undetermined.

Study results and limitations: Some V segments could not be told apart, so they were left out, TRBV6-2 and TRBV6-3 among them.

The primer mix had 60 Vbeta and 13 Jbeta primers. The protocol was immunoSEQ multiplex PCR, while the TCRdb copy is restricted to in-frame clones and leaves out a portion. The sample has around 280,000 clones; 80% to 90% are singletons. The chain links TRBV15 to TRBJ2-7; TRBD2 matches 9 bases. The sequenced material came from PBMCs. This clonotype was sampled from a woman aged 18-29 years in good health and CMV-seronegative. As DNA, the CDR3 is TGTGCCACCAGCAGCTCCCCGGGACTAGCCTCCTACGAGCAGTACTTC. It is translated as CATSSSPGLASYEQYF.